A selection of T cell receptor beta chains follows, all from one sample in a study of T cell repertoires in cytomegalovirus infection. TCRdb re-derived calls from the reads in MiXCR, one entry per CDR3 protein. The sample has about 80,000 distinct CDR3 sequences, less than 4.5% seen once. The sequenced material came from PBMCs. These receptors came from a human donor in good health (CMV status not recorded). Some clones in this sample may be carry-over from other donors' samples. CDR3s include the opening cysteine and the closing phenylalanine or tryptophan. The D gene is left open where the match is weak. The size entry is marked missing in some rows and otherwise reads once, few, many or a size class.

CDR3nt: TGTGCCAGCTTTGGGTCGGGCACAGATACGCAGTATTTT
CDR3aa: CASFGSGTDTQYF
v_gene: TRBV2
j_gene: TRBJ2-3
abundance: many
d_gene: -

CDR3nt: TGCAGTGCTAGGGTCTCGGCGGGGGGCCGATTCAATGAGCAGTTCTTC
CDR3aa: CSARVSAGGRFNEQFF
v_gene: TRBV20-1
j_gene: TRBJ2-1
abundance: many
d_gene: TRBD2

CDR3nt: TGTGCCAACCGAAAGTGGACTAGCGAGAACACCGGGGAGCTGTTTTTT
CDR3aa: CANRKWTSENTGELFF
v_gene: TRBV7-2
j_gene: TRBJ2-2
abundance: many
d_gene: TRBD2

CDR3nt: TGTGCCAGCAGCTTAACCATCGAAGAGACCCAGTACTTC
CDR3aa: CASSLTIEETQYF
v_gene: TRBV7-3
j_gene: TRBJ2-5
abundance: many
d_gene: -

CDR3nt: TGTGCCAGCAGTGGGCAGGGGGCATGGACCGGGGAGCTGTTTTTT
CDR3aa: CASSGQGAWTGELFF
v_gene: TRBV2
j_gene: TRBJ2-2
abundance: many
d_gene: TRBD1

CDR3nt: TGCGCCAGCAGCCTTCAGGGGGTAAGCAATCAGCCCCAGCATTTT
CDR3aa: CASSLQGVSNQPQHF
v_gene: TRBV4-1
j_gene: TRBJ1-5
abundance: many
d_gene: TRBD1

CDR3nt: TGCAGTGCTAGTCGTCAATGGGGGAGATGCAATGAGCAGTTCTTC
CDR3aa: CSASRQWGRCNEQFF
v_gene: TRBV20-1
j_gene: TRBJ2-1
abundance: -
d_gene: -

CDR3nt: TGTGCCAGCTCACGGACCCGGACAGGAAACACCATATATTTT
CDR3aa: CASSRTRTGNTIYF
v_gene: TRBV6-1
j_gene: TRBJ1-3
abundance: many
d_gene: -

CDR3nt: TGTGCCAGCAGTTACTCTAGGACGGCTAGCTCCTATAATTCACCCCTCCACTTT
CDR3aa: CASSYSRTASSYNSPLHF
v_gene: TRBV6-6
j_gene: TRBJ1-6
abundance: many
d_gene: -

CDR3nt: TGTGCCAGCAGCCAAGAGGGACAGGGTTCCGAGCAGTACTTC
CDR3aa: CASSQEGQGSEQYF
v_gene: TRBV3-1
j_gene: TRBJ2-7
abundance: many
d_gene: TRBD1

CDR3nt: TGTGCCAGCAGCCAAGGCCGGAGTTACGCCGGGGAGCTGTTTTTT
CDR3aa: CASSQGRSYAGELFF
v_gene: TRBV3-1
j_gene: TRBJ2-2
abundance: many
d_gene: -

CDR3nt: TGTGCCAGCATCTTAGGGGTGAACACTGAAGCTTTCTTT
CDR3aa: CASILGVNTEAFF
v_gene: TRBV2
j_gene: TRBJ1-1
abundance: many
d_gene: -

CDR3nt: TGTGCCAGCAGCCTCGGACACCCCCAAGATACGCAGTATTTT
CDR3aa: CASSLGHPQDTQYF
v_gene: TRBV7-8
j_gene: TRBJ2-3
abundance: many
d_gene: -

CDR3nt: TGTGCCAGCAGTTCAATGACAGGGAACACTGAAGCTTTCTTT
CDR3aa: CASSSMTGNTEAFF
v_gene: TRBV6-1
j_gene: TRBJ1-1
abundance: many
d_gene: -

CDR3nt: TGTGCCAGCAGTTTATTGGCCAGCAATCAGCCCCAGCATTTT
CDR3aa: CASSLLASNQPQHF
v_gene: TRBV28
j_gene: TRBJ1-5
abundance: many
d_gene: -

CDR3nt: TGTGCCAGCAGCTTATTCTCTTTTTCGAGTTCACCCCTCCACTTT
CDR3aa: CASSLFSFSSSPLHF
v_gene: TRBV7-2
j_gene: TRBJ1-6
abundance: many
d_gene: -

CDR3nt: TGTGCCAGCAGGCTAGCGGGGGGCACCGGGGAGCTGTTTTTT
CDR3aa: CASRLAGGTGELFF
v_gene: TRBV12-3/TRBV12-4
j_gene: TRBJ2-2
abundance: many
d_gene: TRBD2